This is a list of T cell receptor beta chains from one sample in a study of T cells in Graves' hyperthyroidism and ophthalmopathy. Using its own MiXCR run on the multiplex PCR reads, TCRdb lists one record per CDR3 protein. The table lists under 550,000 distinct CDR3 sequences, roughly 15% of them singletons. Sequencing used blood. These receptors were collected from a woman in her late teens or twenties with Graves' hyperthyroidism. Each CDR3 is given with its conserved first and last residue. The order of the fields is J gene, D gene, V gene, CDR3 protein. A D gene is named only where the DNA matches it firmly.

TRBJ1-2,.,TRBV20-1,CSASLGYTF
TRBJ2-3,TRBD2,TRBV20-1,CSARRGGRAGWSDTQYF
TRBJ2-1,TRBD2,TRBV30,CAWSVLRGRAFDEQFF
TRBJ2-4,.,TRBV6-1,CASSEAPIQYF
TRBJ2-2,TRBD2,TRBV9,CASSDNLLAGGTGELFF
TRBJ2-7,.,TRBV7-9,CASSGGPPYEQYF
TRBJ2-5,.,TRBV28,CASSLSAGSGETQYF
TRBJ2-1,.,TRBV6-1,CASRIRVTGGHGEQFF
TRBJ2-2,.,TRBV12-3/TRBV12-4,CASSLVGWNGELFF
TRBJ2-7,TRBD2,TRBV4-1,CASSQAAGGLYEQYF
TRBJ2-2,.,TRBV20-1,CSASFAGELFF
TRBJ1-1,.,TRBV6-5,CASSYSRTVNTEAFF
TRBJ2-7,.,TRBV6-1,CASGGPEQYF
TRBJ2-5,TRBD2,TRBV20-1,CSARVLGLAQETQYF
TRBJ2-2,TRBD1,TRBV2,CASTDGATGFIGELFF
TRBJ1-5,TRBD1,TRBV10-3,CAAGQGGRRAQPQHF
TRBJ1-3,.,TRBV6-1,CASSEASAPSGNTIYF
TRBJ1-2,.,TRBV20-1,CSARAGLVSGYTF
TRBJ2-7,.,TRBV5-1,CASSFRGRGADEQYF
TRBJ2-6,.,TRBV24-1,CATSDLQGIANVLTF
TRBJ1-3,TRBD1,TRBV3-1,CASSQDRTGKAGNTIYF
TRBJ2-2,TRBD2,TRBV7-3,CASTPGLARGTGELFF
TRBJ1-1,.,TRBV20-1,CSAARVNTEAFF
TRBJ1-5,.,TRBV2,CASSGSRINQPQHF
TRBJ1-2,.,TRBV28,CASGPLSVALNYGYTF
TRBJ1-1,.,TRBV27,CASKNLLTERNTEAFF
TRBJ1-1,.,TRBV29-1,CSVEGQRRESEAFF
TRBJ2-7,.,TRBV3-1,CASSQGREWGYEQYF
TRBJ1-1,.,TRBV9,CASSAGLMNTEAFF
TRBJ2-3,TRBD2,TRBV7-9,CASSSNIGLAGRTQYF
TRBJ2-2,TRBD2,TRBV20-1,CSATRTSVHTGELFF
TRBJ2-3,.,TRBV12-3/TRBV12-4,CASSLVANTDTQYF
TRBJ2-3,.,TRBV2,CASTRDHGGGNTQYF
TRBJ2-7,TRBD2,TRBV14,CASSQVWVCLAGVREQYF
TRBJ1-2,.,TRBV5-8,CASSLYQAYGYTF
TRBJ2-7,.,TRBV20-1,CSARDPEEFYEQYF
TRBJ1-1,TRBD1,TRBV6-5,CVSSYRGGATEAFF
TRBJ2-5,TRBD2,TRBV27,CASSSFLAGERQTQYF
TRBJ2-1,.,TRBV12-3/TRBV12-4,CASSLAGVREQFF
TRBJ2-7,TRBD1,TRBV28,CASSPVGTASYEQYF
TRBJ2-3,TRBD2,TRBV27,CASSSSGTRVHTQYF
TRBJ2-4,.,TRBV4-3,CASSQAYPDTYKQYF
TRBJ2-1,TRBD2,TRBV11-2,CASSFRKPGLAGDEQFF
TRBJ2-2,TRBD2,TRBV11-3,CASSLEGTSGTPGELFF
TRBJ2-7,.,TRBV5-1,CASSFTWGIYEQYF
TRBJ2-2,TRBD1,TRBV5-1,CASSLTQGAVGELFF
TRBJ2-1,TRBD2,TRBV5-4,CASSPVGTSGMLYNEQFF
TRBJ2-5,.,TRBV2,CASSPGEKTQYF
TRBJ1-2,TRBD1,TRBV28,CASNPQGNYGYTF
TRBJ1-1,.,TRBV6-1,CASSHPPLNTEAFF